One TCR beta chain is described in this entry. Antigen specificity is unknown. This entry is derived from a study of a mutant IDH1 vaccine in newly diagnosed glioma. Whole-study context: Treated patients had a mean age of 40.4 years and an approximately 60% male, approximately 38% female split. General study findings and limits: Over 85% of patients showed vaccine-induced immune responses across multiple MHC alleles.

Time point in this sample: baseline, week 1 (first vaccination visit). Noted treatment: pre-vaccination baseline after standard-of-care therapy. With 2 bases clipped from V and 1 base from J, the junction kept 7 bases outside the gene matches. The CDR3 totals 17 residues. Looked up from germline, CDR1 is SEHNR and CDR2 is FQNEAQ (reference sequence). Only in-frame clones appear in the TCRdb table, and some are missing; sequencing was by immunoSEQ multiplex PCR. The repertoire holds tens of thousands of clones, over 70% seen once, with roughly 19% in the top ten. Sequencing was performed on PBMCs, taken from a glioma patient treated with radiotherapy, temozolomide or both. J is TRBJ1-2 and V is TRBV7-9; TRBD1 aligns across 10 bases. This clonotype was obtained from a man aged 30 to 39 with glioma. CDR3 nucleotide sequence: TGTGCCAGCAGCTTACCGGGACAGGGGACCAATAACTATGGCTACACCTTC. Translation gives CASSLPGQGTNNYGYTF. Looking up the rest from reference TRBV7-9 and TRBJ1-2 gives the full variable domain: DTGVSQNPRHKITKRGQNVTFRCDPISEHNRLYWYRQTLGQGPEFLTYFQNEAQLEKSRLLSDRFSAERPKGSFSTLEIQRTEQGDSAMYLCASSLPGQGTNNYGYTFGSGTRLTVV.